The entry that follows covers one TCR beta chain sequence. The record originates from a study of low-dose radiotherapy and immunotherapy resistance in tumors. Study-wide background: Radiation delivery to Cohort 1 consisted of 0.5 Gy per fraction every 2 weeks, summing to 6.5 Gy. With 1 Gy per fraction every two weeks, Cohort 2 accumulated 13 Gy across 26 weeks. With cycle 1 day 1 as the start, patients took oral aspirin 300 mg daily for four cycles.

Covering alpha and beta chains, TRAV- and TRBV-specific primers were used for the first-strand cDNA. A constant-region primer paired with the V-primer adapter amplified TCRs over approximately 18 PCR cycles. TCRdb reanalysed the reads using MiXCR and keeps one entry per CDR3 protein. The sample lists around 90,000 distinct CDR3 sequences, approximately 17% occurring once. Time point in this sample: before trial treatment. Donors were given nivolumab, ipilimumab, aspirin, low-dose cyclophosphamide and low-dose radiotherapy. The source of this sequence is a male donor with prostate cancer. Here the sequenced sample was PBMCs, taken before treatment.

CDR3 sequence reads: CASRTGTGSNQPQHF. CDR3 coding DNA: TGTGCCAGCAGGACTGGGACAGGCAGCAATCAGCCCCAGCATTTT. This chain uses TRBV2 with TRBJ1-5, with TRBD1 identical over 8 bases. This CDR3 is 15 amino acids long. Germline trimming cut 6 bases from V and 1 base from J; bases unmatched to any gene: 5. Looked up from germline, CDR1 is SNHLY and CDR2 is FYNNEI.